These T cell receptor beta chains were read from a single sample in a study of CD8 T cells in ankylosing spondylitis. Each CDR3 protein is one row after TCRdb ran MiXCR on the 5' RACE reads. This sample has around 300,000 distinct CDR3 sequences, with around a tenth found just once. The sample was blood, either unsorted or a sorted T cell fraction (not recorded which). These receptors all stem from a female donor with ankylosing spondylitis or in good health (not recorded which). Each CDR3 is given without its conserved first and last residue.

TRBV7-3,TRBJ1-2,ASSLRDRGTGYT
TRBV27,TRBJ2-7,ASTGTGTAEQY
TRBV7-3,TRBJ1-1,ASSMANLMNTEAF
TRBV6-5,TRBJ2-2,ASSSGVHGELF
TRBV20-1,TRBJ2-2,SAWDRAVGELF
TRBV5-5,TRBJ2-3,ASSQGTATDTQY
TRBV28,TRBJ1-2,ASSLNFYGYT
TRBV20-1,TRBJ2-1,SREGRYNEQF
TRBV20-1,TRBJ2-7,SARRTGIVREQS
TRBV7-2,TRBJ1-5,ASSLAGPPQH